The 29 T cell receptor beta chains reported below all come from one sample, sequenced in a study of cytomegalovirus exposure and HLA in healthy donors. Primers: 60 Vbeta forward and 13 Jbeta reverse. Clones were sequenced by immunoSEQ multiplex PCR, and TCRdb holds only the in-frame ones, with some missing. The sample shows about 110,000 clones, around 83% of them seen only once. The specimen sequenced was PBMCs. The receptors were sampled from a young man in good health and CMV-seropositive.

This rearrangement joins TRBV7-9 to TRBJ2-3; D possibly corresponds to TRBD2 (5 bases). Trimming cost V 5 bases and J 5 bases, with 23 bases left between them. This CDR3 is 17 amino acids long. CDR1 is SEHNR and CDR2 is FQNEAQ in the germline V gene (reference sequence). CDR3: CASSETIGLVMRDTQYF. The CDR3 DNA follows: TGTGCCAGCAGCGAAACAATCGGACTCGTGATGAGAGATACGCAGTATTTT.

This chain links TRBV6-5 with TRBJ1-1; D may be TRBD1 (6 bases). Germline CDR1 MNHEY, CDR2 SVGAGI. The V gene lost 0 bases and the J gene lost 3 bases, with 11 bases spanning the gap. This CDR3 contains 15 residues. CDR3 region: CASSYSPPGDTEAFF. The CDR3 region has the DNA TGTGCCAGCAGTTACTCCCCCCCAGGGGACACTGAAGCTTTCTTT.

V gene TRBV19 combines with J gene TRBJ1-1; the match to TRBD1 covers 7 bases. Germline V gives CDR1 LNHDA, CDR2 SQIVND (reference sequence). V lost 3 bases, J lost 6 bases, and 7 bases stayed unmatched. The CDR3 contains 14 residues. The CDR3 region has the DNA TGTGCCAGTAGTATCCGACAGGGTAAGGCTGAAGCTTTCTTT. Its translation: CASSIRQGKAEAFF.

This clone has more than one count but fewer than ten. The chain links TRBV9 to TRBJ2-2; 7 bases map to TRBD2. Germline values: CDR1 SGDLS, CDR2 YYNGEE. The CDR3 length is 17 residues. The V gene end was trimmed by 1 base and the J gene end by 2 bases; junction bases not matched to a gene: 8. CDR3 sequence: CASSVLGGGVNTGELFF. The CDR3 region has the DNA TGTGCCAGCAGCGTATTGGGCGGGGGTGTAAACACCGGGGAGCTGTTTTTT.

CDR3 sequence: CASGFSQYEQYF. The CDR3 DNA reads as TGTGCTAGTGGTTTCTCCCAATACGAGCAGTACTTC. V is TRBV12-5 and J is TRBJ2-5, with D uncertain. Gene TRBJ2-7 matches the end of the DNA better, so the J call may be wrong. The CDR3 runs to 12 residues. Germline assignment: CDR1 LGHNT and CDR2 FRNRAP.

The chain is built from TRBV9 and TRBJ2-5, with TRBD2 matching 9 bases. From germline, CDR1 is SGDLS and CDR2 YYNGEE. This CDR3 region has 16 residues. Unmatched junction bases numbered 8, after V lost 0 bases and J lost 5 bases. The CDR3 DNA reads TGTGCCAGCAGCGTAGGGGTAGCGGGGGAATGGGAGACCCAGTACTTC. Translation gives CASSVGVAGEWETQYF. The complete variable domain, with remaining parts taken from reference TRBV9 and TRBJ2-5, reads DSGVTQTPKHLITATGQRVTLRCSPRSGDLSVYWYQQSLDQGLQFLIQYYNGEERAKGNILERFSAQQFPDLHSELNLSSLELGDSALYFCASSVGVAGEWETQYFGPGTRLLVL.

This clone has a handful of counts. The chain carries TRBV5-4 and TRBJ2-7, with 9 bases identical to TRBD1. CDR1 and CDR2 from the germline V gene are SGHNT and YYREEE (reference sequence). With 1 base clipped from V and 5 bases from J, the junction kept 4 bases outside the gene matches. The CDR3 extends over 14 amino acids. CDR3 region: CASSLRTGGDEQYF. The CDR3 DNA sequence: TGTGCCAGCAGCTTGCGAACAGGGGGCGACGAGCAGTACTTC.

This clone has a single count. The CDR3 DNA reads as TGTGCCAGCAGTTACTCTTTTCTGTCCGGTGGCTACACCTTC. Amino acids: CASSYSFLSGGYTF. The chain carries TRBV6-5 and TRBJ1-2; D unresolved. Per germline, CDR1 MNHEY and CDR2 SVGAGI. This CDR3 comprises 14 residues. Between the trimmed V and J ends, which lost 0 bases and 7 bases, there was a span of 12 bases.

The rearrangement uses TRBV28 and TRBJ2-1; tentatively, D is TRBD2 (6 bases). The ends were cut back, 2 bases at V and 6 bases at J, with 14 bases in the middle. This CDR3 comprises 15 residues. The germline V gene encodes CDR1 MDHEN and CDR2 SYDVKM. In nucleotides, the CDR3 is TGTGCCAGCAGTTTAGCGGGGTCCTCGGGCAATGAGCAGTTCTTC. Residues: CASSLAGSSGNEQFF.

This chain joins TRBV5-4 and TRBJ1-2; 7 bases fit TRBD1. J lost 4 bases, V lost 3 bases, and 6 bases had no gene match. CDR1 is SGHNT and CDR2 is YYREEE in the germline V gene (reference sequence). The length of the CDR3 is 14 residues. CDR3 in amino acids: CASSSPTGSYGYTF. The DNA of the CDR3 is TGTGCCAGCAGCTCCCCGACAGGGTCCTATGGCTACACCTTC. The whole variable domain, filled in from reference TRBV5-4 and TRBJ1-2, reads ETGVTQSPTHLIKTRGQQVTLRCSSQSGHNTVSWYQQALGQGPQFIFQYYREEENGRGNFPPRFSGLQFPNYSSELNVNALELDDSALYLCASSSPTGSYGYTFGSGTRLTVV.

V usage is TRBV28 and J usage is TRBJ1-4, with TRBD1 matching 8 bases. This CDR3 region has 18 residues. V shed 4 bases, J shed 5 bases, and the junction held 15 bases outside the gene matches. Germline V CDR1 and CDR2: MDHEN, SYDVKM. The DNA for the CDR3 is TGTGCCAGCAGTTATGGGGACAGGTCTATCTTGGGCAATGAAAAACTGTTTTTT. Encoded protein: CASSYGDRSILGNEKLFF.

This clone was seen once. This chain joins TRBV5-3 and TRBJ1-1; 12 bases map to TRBD1. TRBV5-3 is reported as an ORF; its role is uncertain. V trimming: 1 base; J trimming: 8 bases; junction bases outside the gene matches: 6. The CDR3 totals 15 residues. Written as DNA, the CDR3 is TGTGCCAGAAGCTTGTTGGGACAGGGGGCGTGGGAAGCTTTCTTT. This translates into CARSLLGQGAWEAFF.

V gene TRBV30 combines with J gene TRBJ2-1; 10 bases fit TRBD2. Germline loops: CDR1 GTSNPN, CDR2 SVGIG (reference sequence). V trimming: 8 bases; J trimming: 3 bases; junction bases outside the gene matches: 7. The CDR3 extends over 14 amino acids. The CDR3 is CARAASGSYNEQFF. Here the CDR3 DNA reads TGTGCCCGGGCGGCTAGCGGGAGCTACAATGAGCAGTTCTTC. Together with reference TRBV30 and TRBJ2-1, the CDR3 gives the full variable domain: SQTIHQWPATLVQPVGSPLSLECTVEGTSNPNLYWYRQAAGRGLQLLFYSVGIGQISSEVPQNLSASRPQDRQFILSSKKLLLSDSGFYLCARAASGSYNEQFFGPGTRLTVL.

The count of this clone is one. J is TRBJ1-3 and V is TRBV14; 9 bases fit TRBD1. J gave up 1 base and V 4 bases, and 11 bases lay outside the gene matches. The CDR3 covers 18 residues. Germline lookup yields CDR1 SGHDN and CDR2 FVKESK. Here the CDR3 DNA reads TGTGCCAGCAGCCCCGCCGGGACAGGGCTCTATTCTGGAAACACCATATATTTT. The encoded protein is CASSPAGTGLYSGNTIYF.

This clone has just a few counts. The chain uses TRBV11-2 and TRBJ2-7; TRBD1 matches 7 bases. Germline V gene sequence: CDR1 SGHAT, CDR2 FQNNGV. The CDR3 consists of 15 residues. The V and J ends lost 4 bases and 0 bases, in that order; junction bases with no gene match: 6. The CDR3 DNA follows: TGTGCCAGCAGCTCATCGGACAGGCCCTCCTACGAGCAGTACGTC. It codes for CASSSSDRPSYEQYV.

The J gene is TRBJ1-1, the V gene TRBV19; 7 positions agree with TRBD1. The CDR3 is 15 amino acids. The germline gives CDR1 LNHDA, CDR2 SQIVND (reference sequence). With 4 bases clipped from V and 5 bases from J, the junction kept 10 bases outside the gene matches. The CDR3, as DNA: TGTGCCAGTAGTACTTTCCAGGGGGATTGGACTGAAGCTTTCTTT. This codes for CASSTFQGDWTEAFF.

V and J are TRBV15 and TRBJ1-1, with TRBD1 as a possible D gene (5 bases). Germline assignment: CDR1 LNHNV and CDR2 YYDKDF (reference sequence). Between the trimmed V and J ends, which lost 5 bases and 1 base, there was a span of 11 bases. The CDR3 runs to 14 residues. The CDR3 here is CATSGRQQNTEAFF. The CDR3 nucleotides are TGTGCCACCAGCGGTAGACAGCAGAACACTGAAGCTTTCTTT.

The rearrangement links TRBV9 to TRBJ2-5; 10 bases match TRBD2. Germline values: CDR1 SGDLS, CDR2 YYNGEE. The CDR3 loop spans 16 amino acids. Trimming cost V 1 base and J 4 bases; bases outside gene matches: 7. The CDR3 DNA reads as TGTGCCAGCAGCGTAAGCAGCGGGGGGGCGGTAGAGACCCAGTACTTC. It codes for CASSVSSGGAVETQYF.

V and J are TRBV5-4 and TRBJ1-2; D ambiguous. The V gene lost 4 bases and the J gene lost 8 bases, with 15 bases spanning the gap. The CDR3 loop spans 13 amino acids. CDR1 SGHNT and CDR2 YYREEE come from the germline V gene (reference sequence). CDR3 nucleotides: TGTGCCAGCAGCGGGAAGTCGGGAGAAGGCTACACCTTC. As protein: CASSGKSGEGYTF.

A single count supports this clone. In DNA form, the CDR3 reads TGTGCCGTCGGGACTGACAATCAGCCCCAGCATTTT. Protein sequence: CAVGTDNQPQHF. V gene TRBV15 combines with J gene TRBJ1-5, with D perhaps matching TRBD1 (5 bases). V lost 11 bases and J lost 3, with 11 bases in between. The CDR3 extends over 12 amino acids. The germline V gene encodes CDR1 LNHNV and CDR2 YYDKDF (reference sequence).

The J gene is TRBJ2-5, the V gene TRBV9; 7 bases are shared with TRBD1. J lost 5 bases, V lost 0 bases, and 4 bases had no gene match. The length of the CDR3 is 14 residues. Germline V gene lookup returns CDR1 SGDLS and CDR2 YYNGEE. The CDR3 region is CASSVDSRGETQYF. The CDR3 region has the DNA TGTGCCAGCAGCGTAGACTCCAGGGGGGAGACCCAGTACTTC.

The chain recombines TRBV19 with TRBJ1-1; a possible D gene is TRBD1 (6 bases). CDR1 is LNHDA, CDR2 SQIVND, per germline (reference sequence). The V gene lost 3 bases and the J gene lost 4 bases, with 9 bases spanning the gap. The CDR3 loop spans 13 amino acids. The CDR3 region is CASSMKGGTEAFF. Here the CDR3 DNA reads TGTGCCAGTAGTATGAAAGGGGGCACTGAAGCTTTCTTT.

This chain links TRBV28 with TRBJ1-5; no clear D gene. CDR3 length equals 13 residues. From germline, CDR1 is MDHEN and CDR2 SYDVKM. The V gene lost 6 bases and the J gene lost 6 bases, with 12 bases spanning the gap. CDR3: CASRAGSSQPQHF. For the CDR3, the DNA is TGTGCCAGCAGGGCAGGAAGTAGTCAGCCCCAGCATTTT.

This CDR3 reads CASSPSGQGNQPQHF. CDR3 nucleotide sequence: TGTGCCAGTAGTCCATCAGGGCAAGGCAATCAGCCCCAGCATTTT. This chain joins TRBV19 and TRBJ1-5, with D possibly being TRBD1 (5 bases). Germline V gene sequence: CDR1 LNHDA, CDR2 SQIVND (reference sequence). The CDR3 has 15 amino acids. V lost 5 bases and J lost 2, with 13 bases in between.

This clone was found a few times. The chain joins TRBV4-1 to TRBJ2-3; 9 positions match TRBD2. Germline CDR1 and CDR2: MGHRA and YSYEKL. The CDR3 runs 16 residues. The J segment lost 5 bases and the V segment lost 1 base, leaving 7 bases of the junction unmatched. The CDR3 region has the DNA TGCGCCAGCAGCCAAGTTCGCCTAGCGGGAAGAGATACGCAGTATTTT. Protein: CASSQVRLAGRDTQYF.

This clone was recorded only once. The rearrangement joins TRBV5-4 to TRBJ1-2; D possibly corresponds to TRBD1 (6 bases). The V gene's germline CDR1 is SGHNT and CDR2 YYREEE (reference sequence). The CDR3 is made up of 14 amino acids. V shed 3 bases and J shed 4 bases, with 13 bases lying between them. The CDR3 spells CASSSGGRSYGYTF. The CDR3 nucleotides read TGTGCCAGCAGCTCCGGGGGGCGTAGCTATGGCTACACCTTC. The whole variable domain, remainder taken from reference TRBV5-4 and TRBJ1-2, is ETGVTQSPTHLIKTRGQQVTLRCSSQSGHNTVSWYQQALGQGPQFIFQYYREEENGRGNFPPRFSGLQFPNYSSELNVNALELDDSALYLCASSSGGRSYGYTFGSGTRLTVV.

The chain employs TRBV9 and TRBJ2-3; D is ambiguous. Trimming shortened V by 1 base and J by 3 bases, and 6 bases separated the two germline ends. The CDR3 extends over 13 amino acids. Germline V gene sequence: CDR1 SGDLS, CDR2 YYNGEE. The CDR3 region is CASSVIMTDTQYF. For the CDR3, the DNA is TGTGCCAGCAGCGTAATCATGACAGATACGCAGTATTTT.

V and J are TRBV11-2 and TRBJ2-7; D not resolved. CDR3 length equals 13 residues. Trimming took off 3 bases at V and 2 bases at J, with 8 bases between the two ends. Germline CDR1 reads SGHAT; CDR2 reads FQNNGV. The CDR3 reads CASSLGSTYEQYV. DNA of the CDR3: TGTGCCAGCAGCTTGGGCAGTACCTACGAGCAGTACGTC.

The chain recombines TRBV6-5 with TRBJ1-1, with unresolved D. From germline, CDR1 is MNHEY and CDR2 SVGAGI. The CDR3 totals 15 residues. V lost 0 bases to trimming and J lost 0 bases, with 8 bases between them. The CDR3 bases are TGTGCCAGCAGTTACTCGAGGCCGCTGAACACTGAAGCTTTCTTT. Amino acid sequence: CASSYSRPLNTEAFF.